What follows are 9 T cell receptor beta chains derived from one specimen sequenced in a study of early stage breast cancer tumors. The method was immunoSEQ multiplex PCR; TCRdb's version includes in-frame clones alone and lacks a portion of them. The sample yields about 53,000 clones, approximately 90% seen once. Sequenced sample: blood. The receptor source for this set is a person aged 65 to 85 with breast cancer.

The chain couples TRBV19 to TRBJ2-2; 8 nucleotides line up with TRBD1. The CDR3 consists of 15 residues. The germline V gene has CDR1 LNHDA and CDR2 SQIVND (reference sequence). The V and J ends lost 3 bases and 6 bases, in that order; junction bases with no gene match: 6. The CDR3 DNA reads TGTGCCAGTAGTATTTCGACAGGGGCGGCCGGGGAGCTGTTTTTT. It is translated as CASSISTGAAGELFF.

This rearrangement joins TRBV2 to TRBJ1-2; TRBD1 matches 8 bases. Germline loops: CDR1 SNHLY, CDR2 FYNNEI. The CDR3 totals 14 residues. V trimming: 3 bases; J trimming: 4 bases; junction bases outside the gene matches: 4. Here the CDR3 reads CASSELDRAYGYTF. The CDR3 DNA sequence: TGTGCCAGCAGTGAGCTGGACAGGGCCTATGGCTACACCTTC.

The chain combines TRBV19 with TRBJ1-5, with 9 bases lining up with TRBD1. The junction had 10 bases not matched to a gene; V was cut back by 7 bases and J by 3 bases. The CDR3 sequence is 16 residues long. Germline lookup yields CDR1 LNHDA and CDR2 SQIVND (reference sequence). This CDR3 is CASTTKTGGNNQPQHF. Written as DNA, the CDR3 is TGTGCCAGTACCACCAAGACAGGGGGTAACAATCAGCCCCAGCATTTT.

CDR3 sequence: CASSQERGSNEQFF. For the CDR3, the DNA is TGCGCCAGCAGCCAAGAACGGGGAAGCAATGAGCAGTTCTTC. The V gene is TRBV4-3, the J gene TRBJ2-1, with D perhaps matching TRBD2 (5 bases). V lost 0 bases and J 6 bases, leaving 9 bases between the germline ends. The CDR3 is 14 amino acids. Germline CDR1 is LGHNA and CDR2 is YSLEER.

The chain has TRBV15 and TRBJ2-3; 10 bases are a match to TRBD2. V shed 1 base, J shed 11 bases, and the junction held 12 bases outside the gene matches. CDR3 length: 16 residues. CDR1 is LNHNV and CDR2 is YYDKDF in the germline V gene (reference sequence). The CDR3 here is CATSRVASGRVAGQYF. The CDR3, as DNA: TGTGCCACCAGCAGAGTAGCTAGCGGGAGAGTGGCGGGGCAGTATTTT.

This clone was seen only once. The V call is TRBV6-5, the J call TRBJ2-7; possibly TRBD2 for D (7 bases). The germline CDR1 and CDR2 sequences are MNHEY and SVGAGI. Trimming left V 8 bases short and J 7 bases short, with 24 bases between. The CDR3 loop spans 15 amino acids. This CDR3 is CASWSGRGLNLEQYF. The CDR3 DNA follows: TGTGCCAGCTGGTCTGGGCGGGGGCTCAACTTGGAGCAGTACTTC.

V gene TRBV30 combines with J gene TRBJ1-2; 7 bases line up with TRBD1. The germline V gene has CDR1 GTSNPN and CDR2 SVGIG (reference sequence). J lost 6 bases, V lost 1 base, and 2 bases had no gene match. The CDR3 is 12 amino acids. The CDR3 reads CAWSGQGDGYTF. DNA for the CDR3: TGTGCCTGGAGTGGCCAGGGGGATGGCTACACCTTC.

The CDR3 sequence is CASVEGGYTEAFF. The CDR3 bases are TGTGCCAGCGTTGAGGGTGGATACACTGAAGCTTTCTTT. V is TRBV7-9 and J is TRBJ1-1; D remains unclear. The CDR3 is 13 residues long. Germline V gene data show CDR1 as SEHNR and CDR2 as FQNEAQ (reference sequence). The V end was cut by 8 bases, the J end by 3 bases, with 13 bases between.

This clone was observed once. The V gene is TRBV4-1, the J gene TRBJ2-1; 9 bases fit TRBD2. The CDR3 length is 15 residues. Germline loops: CDR1 MGHRA, CDR2 YSYEKL. Unmatched junction bases numbered 6, after V lost 4 bases and J lost 5 bases. CDR3 protein: CASSPPGLADNEQFF. CDR3 nucleotides: TGCGCCAGCAGCCCTCCGGGACTAGCAGACAATGAGCAGTTCTTC.